The clone carrying this TCR beta chain was found once. The sample is drawn from a study of T cell changes during pregnancy in multiple sclerosis. Germline CDR1 and CDR2: ENHRY and SYGVKD. The CDR3 spans 15 residues. The V segment lost 6 bases and the J segment 5 bases; nucleotides outside the gene matches: 6. Sequencing used immunoSEQ multiplex PCR; TCRdb keeps in-frame clones, though not all of them. Altogether about 57,000 clones are present, approximately 90% being singletons, with the ten largest covering 3% to 4%. The genes are TRBV10-3 and TRBJ2-1, with TRBD2 identical over 11 bases. The sequence was collected from a female donor in good health, enrolled as a control in a pregnancy study. The sequencing used peripheral blood, collected after pregnancy. CDR3 loop: CAISSGTSGNNEQFF. CDR3 coding DNA: TGTGCCATCAGCTCCGGGACTAGCGGAAACAATGAGCAGTTCTTC.